This section outlines one TCR beta chain sequence together with its context. The sample belongs to a study of shared clonotypes between healthy human individuals. Germline CDR1 reads MDHEN; CDR2 reads SYDVKM. V gave up 3 bases and J gave up 8 bases; unmatched junction bases: 13. This CDR3 is built from 17 residues. Assay execution proceeded at the deep level. Genomic DNA from each subset was divided evenly over several immunoSEQ plates. The authors ran unsorted PBMC replicate PCRs on about 300 ng DNA, about 30,000 T cell genomes. TCRdb's table, derived via immunoSEQ multiplex PCR, lists solely in-frame clones and lacks some. The table has about 480,000 clones, around 74% seen once.

The source material was PBMCs. The sequence was collected from a middle-aged woman in good health. Some clones in this sample may be carry-over from other donors' samples. This rearrangement joins TRBV28 to TRBJ1-2; TRBD1 aligns across 12 bases. CDR3 coding DNA: TGTGCCAGCAGTTTTGGGACAGGGGGCCTACTGGCTGGCGGCTACACCTTC. Its protein is CASSFGTGGLLAGGYTF.